A selection of T cell receptor beta chains follows, all from one sample in a study of T cell changes during pregnancy in multiple sclerosis. TCRdb's copy holds only in-frame clones and misses some; the assay was immunoSEQ multiplex PCR. The table shows around 100,000 clones, with about 93% occurring only once. This specimen was peripheral blood, taken in the third trimester of pregnancy. The receptor source for this set is a female donor with multiple sclerosis, enrolled in a pregnancy study. CDR3s include the opening cysteine and the closing phenylalanine or tryptophan. A D gene is named only where the DNA matches it firmly. Clone size appears in some rows only: once, few, many, or a class for an expanded clone.

j_gene: TRBJ1-4
v_gene: TRBV6-5
abundance: .
d_gene: TRBD1
CDR3aa: CASSRQGGTRGELFF
CDR3nt: TGTGCCAGCAGTCGTCAGGGGGGAACAAGAGGAGAACTGTTTTTT

j_gene: TRBJ2-1
v_gene: TRBV28
abundance: .
d_gene: .
CDR3aa: CASSPPLPSYNEQFF
CDR3nt: TGTGCCAGCAGCCCACCCCTACCCTCCTACAATGAGCAGTTCTTC

j_gene: TRBJ2-5
v_gene: TRBV29-1
abundance: .
d_gene: .
CDR3aa: CSVLLSFQETQYF
CDR3nt: TGCAGCGTTTTACTGAGTTTCCAAGAGACCCAGTACTTC

j_gene: TRBJ2-1
v_gene: TRBV7-6
abundance: .
d_gene: TRBD2
CDR3aa: CASSLEAGAYNEQFF
CDR3nt: TGTGCCAGCAGCTTAGAAGCGGGAGCCTACAATGAGCAGTTCTTC

j_gene: TRBJ2-7
v_gene: TRBV5-1
abundance: .
d_gene: .
CDR3aa: CASSYTLAALKAEQYF
CDR3nt: TGCGCCAGCAGCTACACTTTAGCGGCCCTAAAGGCGGAGCAGTACTTC

j_gene: TRBJ2-1
v_gene: TRBV11-3
abundance: .
d_gene: .
CDR3aa: CASSLEGGNEQFF
CDR3nt: TGTGCCAGCAGCCTGGAGGGAGGCAATGAGCAGTTCTTC

j_gene: TRBJ2-3
v_gene: TRBV5-1
abundance: .
d_gene: .
CDR3aa: CASSFSGVIGADTQYF
CDR3nt: TGCGCCAGCAGCTTTAGTGGGGTCATAGGGGCAGATACGCAGTATTTT

j_gene: TRBJ2-3
v_gene: TRBV5-4
abundance: .
d_gene: TRBD2
CDR3aa: CASSQGLSTDTQYF
CDR3nt: TGTGCCAGCAGCCAGGGACTAAGCACAGATACGCAGTATTTT

j_gene: TRBJ2-5
v_gene: TRBV5-1
abundance: .
d_gene: .
CDR3aa: CASSLALGQMQTQYF
CDR3nt: TGCGCCAGCAGCTTGGCCTTAGGACAGATGCAGACCCAGTACTTC

j_gene: TRBJ2-2
v_gene: TRBV2
abundance: .
d_gene: TRBD1
CDR3aa: CASRQGAGTGTSGELFF
CDR3nt: TGTGCCAGCAGGCAGGGAGCCGGGACAGGGACCTCCGGGGAGCTGTTTTTT

j_gene: TRBJ2-1
v_gene: TRBV6-1
abundance: once
d_gene: TRBD1
CDR3aa: CASSGRRQGSYNEQFF
CDR3nt: TGTGCCAGCAGTGGGAGGAGACAGGGGTCCTACAATGAGCAGTTCTTC

j_gene: TRBJ2-3
v_gene: TRBV9
abundance: few
d_gene: TRBD2
CDR3aa: CASSAKGGGLAPDTQYF
CDR3nt: TGTGCCAGCAGCGCCAAGGGGGGGGGACTAGCCCCAGATACGCAGTATTTT

j_gene: TRBJ1-5
v_gene: TRBV5-6
abundance: .
d_gene: TRBD1
CDR3aa: CASSRQGAQQPQHF
CDR3nt: TGTGCCAGCAGCCGACAGGGGGCACAGCAGCCCCAGCATTTT

j_gene: TRBJ1-3
v_gene: TRBV28
abundance: many
d_gene: .
CDR3aa: CASSRLPGDSGNTIYF
CDR3nt: TGTGCCAGCAGCAGACTCCCAGGGGACTCTGGAAACACCATATATTTT

j_gene: TRBJ2-7
v_gene: TRBV4-1
abundance: .
d_gene: TRBD2
CDR3aa: CASSQGLAGTLEQYF
CDR3nt: TGCGCCAGCAGCCAGGGGTTAGCGGGGACCCTCGAGCAGTACTTC

j_gene: TRBJ2-5
v_gene: TRBV7-9
abundance: .
d_gene: TRBD2
CDR3aa: CASSSSGPISGGSGETQYF
CDR3nt: TGTGCCAGCAGCTCCTCGGGGCCGATTAGCGGGGGATCGGGGGAGACCCAGTACTTC

j_gene: TRBJ1-3
v_gene: TRBV5-1
abundance: .
d_gene: .
CDR3aa: CASSLAGGSGNTIYF
CDR3nt: TGCGCCAGCAGCTTGGCCGGGGGATCAGGAAACACCATATATTTT

j_gene: TRBJ1-1
v_gene: TRBV20-1
abundance: .
d_gene: .
CDR3aa: CSAWRVTEAFF
CDR3nt: TGCAGTGCTTGGAGAGTCACTGAAGCTTTCTTT

j_gene: TRBJ2-7
v_gene: TRBV28
abundance: .
d_gene: .
CDR3aa: CASSLSPGVSYEQYF
CDR3nt: TGTGCCAGCAGTTTATCCCCGGGAGTGTCCTACGAGCAGTACTTC

j_gene: TRBJ1-1
v_gene: TRBV19
abundance: once
d_gene: .
CDR3aa: CASSKVIADFMNTEAFF
CDR3nt: TGTGCCAGTAGTAAGGTGATCGCGGACTTCATGAACACTGAAGCTTTCTTT

j_gene: TRBJ1-1
v_gene: TRBV19
abundance: .
d_gene: .
CDR3aa: CASSIRGGVGTEAFF
CDR3nt: TGTGCCAGTAGTATACGGGGGGGAGTGGGCACTGAAGCTTTCTTT

j_gene: TRBJ2-1
v_gene: TRBV10-1
abundance: .
d_gene: TRBD2
CDR3aa: CASSESAGDYNEQFF
CDR3nt: TGCGCCAGCAGTGAGTCAGCGGGAGACTACAATGAGCAGTTCTTC

j_gene: TRBJ2-7
v_gene: TRBV27
abundance: .
d_gene: .
CDR3aa: CASSFQGPKTYEQYF
CDR3nt: TGTGCCAGCAGTTTTCAGGGGCCGAAAACCTACGAGCAGTACTTC

j_gene: TRBJ1-5
v_gene: TRBV7-9
abundance: .
d_gene: .
CDR3aa: CASSSSPDTRVNQPQHF
CDR3nt: TGTGCCAGCAGCTCATCCCCAGACACGAGGGTCAATCAGCCCCAGCATTTT